These 17 T cell receptor beta chains were all obtained from the same sample, sequenced in a study of CD8+ T cells in alopecia areata. Extraction and reverse transcription of RNA yielded cDNA as the sequencing template. Sequenced by immunoSEQ multiplex PCR; TCRdb stores in-frame clones only, minus some. The sample contains some 210,000 clones, around three fifths of which appear only once. Sequencing was performed on CD4+ T cells sorted from blood, taken at week 0. The receptors come from a human donor with alopecia areata.

This clone appeared once. The chain carries TRBV11-2 and TRBJ2-5; a weak D match, TRBD1 (5 bases). CDR1 is SGHAT, CDR2 FQNNGV, per germline. The length of the CDR3 is 14 residues. V was pared by 8 bases and J by 1 base, with 14 bases between. The CDR3 DNA is TGTGCCAGCTCCCCCTCAGGGATCCAAGAGACCCAGTACTTC. Amino acids: CASSPSGIQETQYF.

This clone showed up many times. This rearrangement joins TRBV7-9 to TRBJ1-2, with TRBD1 identical over 8 bases. This CDR3 has 14 amino acids. J was trimmed by 6 bases and V by 4 bases; bases with no gene match: 7. Germline V gene data show CDR1 as SEHNR and CDR2 as FQNEAQ (reference sequence). This chain's CDR3 is CASSSTGGKHGYTF. CDR3 bases: TGTGCCAGCAGCTCCACAGGGGGGAAACATGGCTACACCTTC.

The chain joins TRBV29-1 to TRBJ1-2; D is uncertain. The CDR3 has 11 residues. Germline V lookup: CDR1 SQVTM, CDR2 ANQGSEA. With 5 bases removed from V and 1 base from J, the gap between germline ends came to 5 bases. The CDR3 loop reads CSVSGNYGYTF. As DNA, the CDR3 is TGCAGCGTTTCCGGTAACTATGGCTACACCTTC.

Concerning this clone: Other DNA sequences in the sample encode the same CDR3. The chain couples TRBV2 to TRBJ2-7; no firm D call. The CDR3 spans 11 residues. The germline V gene encodes CDR1 SNHLY and CDR2 FYNNEI. V lost 5 bases to trimming and J lost 3 bases, with 5 bases between them. The CDR3: CASSLSYEQYF. In nucleotides, the CDR3 is TGTGCCAGCAGTCTCAGCTACGAGCAGTACTTC.

The chain couples TRBV30 to TRBJ1-4; perhaps TRBD1 as D (6 bases). Trimming pared 1 base from V and 4 bases from J, leaving 10 bases between. In germline, CDR1 is GTSNPN, CDR2 SVGIG (reference sequence). This CDR3 region has 14 residues. Written as DNA, the CDR3 is TGTGCCTGGAGTGCAACAGGGAGTAATGAAAAACTGTTTTTT. Its protein is CAWSATGSNEKLFF.

This clone was observed a few times. DNA for the CDR3: TGTGCCAGCAGTGAAGGCTTGGATACGCAGTATTTT. Translating it yields CASSEGLDTQYF. The chain combines TRBV6-5 with TRBJ2-3; D gene ambiguous. From germline, CDR1 is MNHEY and CDR2 SVGAGI. With 5 bases removed from V and 6 bases from J, the gap between germline ends came to 9 bases. This CDR3 has 12 residues.

This clone was recorded a few times. The CDR3 nucleotides read TGTGCCAGCAGCTCGGTCGGAGATACGCAGTATTTT. Protein: CASSSVGDTQYF. The V call is TRBV7-9, the J call TRBJ2-3, with no clear D. With 4 bases removed from V and 5 bases from J, the gap between germline ends came to 7 bases. Germline V CDR1 and CDR2: SEHNR, FQNEAQ (reference sequence). This CDR3 contains 12 residues. Filled out from reference TRBV7-9 and TRBJ2-3, the complete variable domain reads DTGVSQNPRHKITKRGQNVTFRCDPISEHNRLYWYRQTLGQGPEFLTYFQNEAQLEKSRLLSDRFSAERPKGSFSTLEIQRTEQGDSAMYLCASSSVGDTQYFGPGTRLTVL.

V is TRBV6-5 and J is TRBJ2-4; 8 nucleotides agree with TRBD1. Germline V gene lookup returns CDR1 MNHEY and CDR2 SVGAGI. V was clipped by 5 bases and J by 7 bases; unmatched bases: 7. The CDR3 contains 14 residues. The CDR3 nucleotides read TGTGCCAGCAGTAACCCGGGACAGGTGAACATTCAGTACTTC. Translated, it gives CASSNPGQVNIQYF.

V is TRBV7-9 and J is TRBJ1-2; TRBD1 agrees at 9 bases. V gave up 7 bases and J gave up 2 bases; unmatched junction bases: 2. The germline V gene has CDR1 SEHNR and CDR2 FQNEAQ (reference sequence). This CDR3 comprises 13 residues. In nucleotides, the CDR3 is TGTGCCAGCACCGGGACAGGGAACTATGGCTACACCTTC. Translating gives CASTGTGNYGYTF. The entire variable domain, with the rest obtained from reference TRBV7-9 and TRBJ1-2, is as follows: DTGVSQNPRHKITKRGQNVTFRCDPISEHNRLYWYRQTLGQGPEFLTYFQNEAQLEKSRLLSDRFSAERPKGSFSTLEIQRTEQGDSAMYLCASTGTGNYGYTFGSGTRLTVV.

CDR3 bases: TGTGCCAGCAGCTTAGTCATGGGGCTTGGCGAGCAGTACTTC. Translated: CASSLVMGLGEQYF. The chain recombines TRBV11-1 with TRBJ2-7, with D possibly being TRBD1 (5 bases). CDR3 length equals 14 residues. Trimming removed 1 base from V and 6 bases from J, with 13 bases in between. Germline V gives CDR1 SGHAT, CDR2 FQDESV (reference sequence).

The chain couples TRBV29-1 to TRBJ2-2; unclear D gene. The germline CDR1 and CDR2 sequences are SQVTM and ANQGSEA. CDR3 length: 11 residues. The V end was cut by 3 bases, the J end by 3 bases, with 2 bases between. The CDR3 coding sequence is TGCAGCGTTGATTACACCGGGGAGCTGTTTTTT. Translating it yields CSVDYTGELFF.

Only a few counts were recorded for this clone. The J gene is TRBJ2-7, the V gene TRBV27, with D perhaps assigned TRBD1 or TRBD2 (5 bases each). Per germline, CDR1 MNHEY and CDR2 SMNVEV (reference sequence). V was clipped by 2 bases and J by 4 bases, with 12 bases between them. CDR3 size: 14 residues. The CDR3 loop is CASSLGGFGYEQYF. CDR3 nucleotide sequence: TGTGCCAGCAGTTTAGGGGGATTTGGGTACGAGCAGTACTTC.

The chain links TRBV30 to TRBJ2-5; D possibly corresponds to TRBD2 (7 bases). The CDR3 runs 13 residues. Trimming left V 6 bases short and J 0 bases short, with 11 bases between. CDR1 is GTSNPN and CDR2 is SVGIG in the germline V gene (reference sequence). CDR3 amino acids: CACSGGHQETQYF. The CDR3, as DNA: TGTGCCTGCTCGGGGGGCCACCAAGAGACCCAGTACTTC.

The rearrangement uses TRBV29-1 and TRBJ1-4; 10 nucleotides line up with TRBD1. Germline CDR1 is SQVTM and CDR2 is ANQGSEA. V shed 3 bases and J 6 bases; nucleotides not matched to a gene: 4. This CDR3 is 14 amino acids long. The CDR3 DNA reads as TGCAGCGTTGACTCTGGGACAGGGGATGAAAAACTGTTTTTT. Translating gives CSVDSGTGDEKLFF.

The rearrangement joins TRBV30 to TRBJ2-5, with D possibly matching TRBD1 (6 bases). This CDR3 is built from 13 residues. Germline assignment: CDR1 GTSNPN and CDR2 SVGIG (reference sequence). Trimming cost V 3 bases and J 5 bases, with 13 bases left between them. This chain's CDR3 is CAWSPGVVETQYF. The CDR3 DNA is TGTGCCTGGAGCCCAGGGGTGGTGGAGACCCAGTACTTC.

This chain joins TRBV30 and TRBJ2-3, with 8 bases aligning to TRBD1. There are 13 residues in the CDR3. The germline V gene has CDR1 GTSNPN and CDR2 SVGIG (reference sequence). V shed 7 bases, J shed 2 bases, and the junction held 5 bases outside the gene matches. CDR3 residues: CAFRQGNTDTQYF. The CDR3 DNA reads TGTGCCTTTCGACAGGGGAACACAGATACGCAGTATTTT.

In this sample, this clone turned up a few times. The chain is built from TRBV27 and TRBJ1-3; D remains unclear. Germline values: CDR1 MNHEY, CDR2 SMNVEV (reference sequence). The CDR3 length is 13 residues. Trimming shortened V by 8 bases and J by 0 bases, and 8 bases separated the two germline ends. The CDR3 nucleotides read TGTGCCAGCTCGATCACCTCTGGAAACACCATATATTTT. Encoded protein: CASSITSGNTIYF.